This passage covers 10 T cell receptor beta chains from one sample sequenced in a study of blood T cell repertoires in COVID-19. TCRdb keeps only in-frame clones here, not all; method: immunoSEQ multiplex PCR. Among fewer than 150,000 clones, over 70% were seen once, and the ten largest hold over 15%. Sequencing was performed on peripheral blood. The receptors here all came from an elderly man with acute or convalescent COVID-19.

The table lists this clone with a count of one. The rearrangement uses TRBV3-1 (or the pseudogene TRBV3-2) and TRBJ2-5; maybe TRBD1 (6 bases). Germline CDR1 reads LGHDT; CDR2 reads YNNKEL (reference sequence). There are 15 residues in the CDR3. The V end lost 5 bases, the J end lost 0 bases, and 13 bases lay between the germline ends. DNA for the CDR3: TGTGCCAGCAGCGCCCCCGGGACACACCAAGAGACCCAGTACTTC. Its protein is CASSAPGTHQETQYF.

This rearrangement joins TRBV11-2 to TRBJ1-1, with TRBD1 matching 8 bases. Looked up from germline, CDR1 is SGHAT and CDR2 is FQNNGV. This CDR3 is built from 13 residues. Germline trimming cut 10 bases from V and 1 base from J; bases unmatched to any gene: 5. The CDR3 spells CAIRGTGNTEAFF. Written as DNA, the CDR3 is TGTGCCATCAGGGGGACAGGGAACACTGAAGCTTTCTTT.

The chain combines TRBV2 with TRBJ2-5; 16 bases agree with TRBD2. Germline V CDR1 and CDR2: SNHLY, FYNNEI. The CDR3 spans 17 residues. Unmatched junction bases numbered 9, after V lost 7 bases and J lost 4 bases. CDR3 coding DNA: TGTGCCAGCATCCTGGGACTAGCGGGGGGGCCCCGAGAGACCCAGTACTTC. Its protein product is CASILGLAGGPRETQYF.

The rearrangement links TRBV2 to TRBJ2-3; 9 bases align to TRBD1. Trimming cost V 8 bases and J 1 base; bases outside gene matches: 7. Germline lookup yields CDR1 SNHLY and CDR2 FYNNEI. The CDR3 length is 15 residues. The CDR3 bases are TGTGCCAGCCTACAGGGGGCAACTGGCACAGATACGCAGTATTTT. As protein: CASLQGATGTDTQYF.

The V call is TRBV5-4, the J call TRBJ1-2; 8 bases fit TRBD1. The CDR3 is 15 amino acids. Trimming removed 2 bases from V and 5 bases from J; junction bases left unmatched: 8. CDR1 SGHNT and CDR2 YYREEE come from the germline V gene (reference sequence). CDR3 coding DNA: TGTGCCAGCAGCTTCGTGGACAGGGCATCTTATGGCTACACCTTC. This codes for CASSFVDRASYGYTF.

The chain has TRBV4-1 and TRBJ2-1; 7 bases line up with TRBD2. The CDR3 is made up of 15 amino acids. Germline V gene lookup returns CDR1 MGHRA and CDR2 YSYEKL. With V trimmed by 3 bases and J by 8 bases, 10 bases remained unmatched. In DNA form, the CDR3 reads TGCGCCAGCAGCCACCTCTGGCGGGGGAGGGATGAGCAGTTCTTC. This codes for CASSHLWRGRDEQFF.

In DNA, the CDR3 is TGCGCCAGCAGCCGAGAACAGGAGCAAGAGACCCAGTACTTC. Translation gives CASSREQEQETQYF. The chain joins TRBV4-1 to TRBJ2-5; the D gene is possibly TRBD1 (5 bases). Germline V gene sequence: CDR1 MGHRA, CDR2 YSYEKL. Trimming shortened V by 4 bases and J by 2 bases, and 11 bases separated the two germline ends. There are 14 residues in the CDR3.

The gene calls are TRBV5-6 and TRBJ2-2; 11 nucleotides align to TRBD1. This CDR3 comprises 16 residues. Germline lookup yields CDR1 SGHDT and CDR2 YYEEEE. The V segment lost 4 bases and the J segment 5 bases; nucleotides outside the gene matches: 7. CDR3 in DNA: TGTGCCAGCAGCAGGGGACAGGGGGGATTAACCGGGGAGCTGTTTTTT. Protein product: CASSRGQGGLTGELFF.

This sequence joins TRBV6-5 and TRBJ1-5, with TRBD1 matching over 9 bases. CDR3 length: 15 residues. Germline V CDR1 and CDR2: MNHEY, SVGAGI. V dropped 6 bases and J dropped 5; count of bases not matched to a gene: 8. The CDR3, as DNA: TGTGCCAGCAGACCCGGGACAGGGAGGTATCAGCCCCAGCATTTT. Its translation: CASRPGTGRYQPQHF.

This clone was recorded at least ten times. This rearrangement joins TRBV18 to TRBJ2-2; D perhaps matches TRBD2 (7 bases). The V and J ends lost 6 bases and 0 bases respectively, with 14 bases between them. CDR3 length: 16 residues. Germline-derived CDR1 and CDR2 are KGHSH and LQKENI. The CDR3 DNA follows: TGTGCCAGCTCCCTTGGAGGGGGGGCGAACACCGGGGAGCTGTTTTTT. As protein: CASSLGGGANTGELFF.